Listed here are 2 T cell receptor beta chains from one sample, sequenced in a study of cytomegalovirus exposure and HLA in healthy donors. The PCR used 60 Vbeta and 13 Jbeta primers. Sequencing used immunoSEQ multiplex PCR; TCRdb keeps in-frame clones, though not all of them. The specimen's table records approximately 200,000 clones. Sequences were obtained from PBMCs. These receptors were collected from a boy aged 5-17 years in good health and CMV-seronegative.

This sequence joins TRBV7-9 and TRBJ1-4; 11 bases fit TRBD1. V lost 5 bases and J lost 5; bases outside the gene matches: 4. From germline, CDR1 is SEHNR and CDR2 FQNEAQ (reference sequence). The CDR3 has 15 residues. DNA of the CDR3: TGTGCCAGCAGCATGGGACAGGGGGGGAATGAAAAACTGTTTTTT. Protein sequence: CASSMGQGGNEKLFF.

The chain recombines TRBV7-8 with TRBJ2-7; TRBD2 is a possible D gene (6 bases). Germline CDR1 SGHVS, CDR2 FQNEAQ. Trimming removed 4 bases from V and 1 base from J, with 14 bases in between. The length of the CDR3 is 15 residues. As DNA, the CDR3 is TGTGCCAGCAGCTCTACCGGCGGGGCGTCCTACGAGCAGTACTTC. It encodes CASSSTGGASYEQYF.